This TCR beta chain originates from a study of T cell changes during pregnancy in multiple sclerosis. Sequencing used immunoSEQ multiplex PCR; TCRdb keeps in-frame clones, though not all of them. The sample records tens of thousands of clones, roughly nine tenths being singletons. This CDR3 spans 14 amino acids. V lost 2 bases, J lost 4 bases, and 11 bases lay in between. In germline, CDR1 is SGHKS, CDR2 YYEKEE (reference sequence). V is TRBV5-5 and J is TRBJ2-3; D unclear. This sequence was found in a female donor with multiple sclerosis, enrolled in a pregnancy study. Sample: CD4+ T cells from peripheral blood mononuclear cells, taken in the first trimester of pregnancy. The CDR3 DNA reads TGTGCCAGCAGCTTTCCCCAAAATCCAGATACGCAGTATTTT. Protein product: CASSFPQNPDTQYF.